A selection of T cell receptor beta chains follows, all from one sample in a study of T cell repertoires in cytomegalovirus infection. From the reads, TCRdb called clonotypes with MiXCR, one entry per CDR3 protein. The data show fewer than 550,000 distinct CDR3 sequences, around 27% seen once. Sequencing was done on a sample of PBMCs. The receptor set was obtained from a human donor in good health (CMV status not recorded). Some clones in this sample may be carry-over from other donors' samples. Each CDR3 is given with its conserved first and last residue. Fields, in order: clone size, V gene, D gene, J gene, CDR3 protein, CDR3 DNA. The D gene is left open where the match is weak. Size values are once, few and many counts, or a class for expanded clones, and some rows have none.

.	TRBV2	TRBD1	TRBJ1-6	CASSEDRDRVSNSPLHF	TGTGCCAGCAGTGAGGACCGGGACAGGGTCTCGAATTCACCCCTCCACTTT
many	TRBV12-3/TRBV12-4	.	TRBJ2-5	CASSFGQKETQYF	TGTGCCAGCAGTTTCGGGCAGAAAGAGACCCAGTACTTC
few	TRBV12-3/TRBV12-4	.	TRBJ2-3	CASSLPSSFTQYF	TGTGCCAGCAGTTTACCTAGTTCATTTACGCAGTATTTT
.	TRBV6-2/TRBV6-3	.	TRBJ2-7	CASSNGKGSTYEQYF	TGTGCCAGCAGTAACGGGAAGGGCAGCACCTACGAGCAGTACTTC
.	TRBV10-3	.	TRBJ1-3	CAIMEGSSGNTIYF	TGTGCCATCATGGAGGGAAGCTCTGGAAACACCATATATTTT
.	TRBV12-3/TRBV12-4	.	TRBJ2-3	CASSTPLTDTQYF	TGTGCCAGCAGTACTCCCCTGACAGATACGCAGTATTTT
.	TRBV7-2	.	TRBJ1-2	CASGEQPYDYTF	TGTGCCAGCGGCGAACAGCCCTATGACTACACCTTC
.	TRBV7-8	.	TRBJ1-4	CASSLAGGSGEKLFF	TGTGCCAGCAGCTTAGCCGGTGGGTCCGGTGAAAAACTGTTTTTT
few	TRBV7-9	TRBD2	TRBJ2-1	CASSARKLADWGNEQFF	TGTGCCAGCAGCGCCCGAAAACTAGCGGACTGGGGCAATGAGCAGTTCTTC
many	TRBV7-2	.	TRBJ2-1	CASSPGREQFF	TGTGCCAGCAGTCCGGGGAGAGAGCAGTTCTTC
.	TRBV12-3/TRBV12-4	.	TRBJ1-1	CASSPVPINTEAFF	TGTGCCAGCAGTCCCGTCCCAATTAACACTGAAGCTTTCTTT
few	TRBV7-9	TRBD2	TRBJ2-1	CASSPPGLAGAGNEQFF	TGTGCCAGCAGCCCACCGGGACTAGCGGGAGCCGGCAATGAGCAGTTCTTC
few	TRBV7-8	TRBD1	TRBJ1-4	CASSGDRLGEKLFF	TGTGCCAGCAGCGGGGACAGGCTGGGGGAAAAACTGTTTTTT
few	TRBV4-1	.	TRBJ1-2	CASSQGRGAPNYGYTF	TGCGCCAGCAGCCAGGGGCGGGGGGCGCCTAACTATGGCTACACCTTC
.	TRBV7-9	.	TRBJ2-1	CASSHRGAAKVSYNEQFF	TGTGCCAGCAGCCACCGTGGGGCGGCAAAGGTTTCCTACAATGAGCAGTTCTTC
.	TRBV28	TRBD2	TRBJ2-1	CASSTHLLSSGRAYNEQFF	TGTGCCAGCAGCACACACCTACTGAGTAGCGGGAGGGCCTACAATGAGCAGTTCTTC
few	TRBV19	TRBD1	TRBJ2-4	CASSPRQGRAKNIQYF	TGTGCCAGTAGTCCTCGACAGGGTCGGGCCAAAAACATTCAGTACTTC
few	TRBV9	TRBD2	TRBJ2-1	CASSVAGGFDEQFF	TGTGCCAGCAGCGTAGCGGGGGGGTTCGATGAGCAGTTCTTC
few	TRBV19	.	TRBJ1-5	CASSIGQTSNQPQHF	TGTGCCAGTAGTATAGGTCAGACATCGAATCAGCCCCAGCATTTT
few	TRBV10-3	.	TRBJ2-5	CAIRRTETETQYF	TGTGCCATTAGGAGGACGGAGACGGAGACCCAGTACTTC
few	TRBV7-2	.	TRBJ1-1	CASSLALGGVAEAFF	TGTGCCAGCAGCTTAGCACTCGGGGGGGTCGCTGAAGCTTTCTTT
few	TRBV6-1	.	TRBJ2-4	CASSEGQEATNIQYF	TGTGCCAGCAGTGAAGGCCAGGAAGCCACAAACATTCAGTACTTC
.	TRBV2	.	TRBJ2-7	CASSEGKDFLLEYF	TGTGCCAGCAGTGAAGGGAAGGACTTCCTTCTCGAGTACTTC
few	TRBV6-2/TRBV6-3	TRBD2	TRBJ2-1	CASRGPREKQFF	TGTGCCAGCAGGGGTCCGCGGGAGAAGCAGTTCTTC
many	TRBV7-9	TRBD1	TRBJ1-5	CASSLGGTGQGLNQPQHF	TGTGCCAGCAGCTTAGGTGGTACGGGACAGGGCCTCAATCAGCCCCAGCATTTT
.	TRBV20-1	TRBD2	TRBJ2-3	CSAPIAGAGTDTQYF	TGCAGTGCTCCTATAGCGGGAGCGGGCACAGATACGCAGTATTTT
few	TRBV6-1	TRBD2	TRBJ2-4	CASSPGLVFLAKNIQYF	TGTGCCAGCAGCCCGGGACTAGTCTTTCTAGCCAAAAACATTCAGTACTTC
many	TRBV7-2	.	TRBJ2-7	CASSVGEGGWGWEQYF	TGTGCCAGCAGTGTTGGGGAGGGGGGCTGGGGGTGGGAGCAGTACTTC
.	TRBV7-8	.	TRBJ1-1	CASSPLRRGTSTEAFF	TGTGCCAGCAGCCCCCTACGGAGGGGAACGAGCACTGAAGCTTTCTTT
.	TRBV4-3	.	TRBJ2-7	CASSQDITQKQYF	TGCGCCAGCAGCCAAGATATTACGCAAAAGCAGTACTTC
few	TRBV20-1	.	TRBJ1-5	CSARVRDAQPQHF	TGCAGTGCTAGAGTAAGAGACGCTCAGCCCCAGCATTTT
few	TRBV4-1	.	TRBJ2-7	CASSPAAGGNYEQYF	TGCGCCAGCAGCCCGGCGGCCGGTGGCAACTACGAGCAGTACTTC
few	TRBV19	.	TRBJ1-6	CASSNKGPFYF	TGTGCCAGTAGTAACAAAGGGCCATTCTACTTT
.	TRBV28	TRBD1	TRBJ2-7	CASSFPDRGREQYF	TGTGCCAGCAGTTTCCCTGACAGGGGTAGGGAGCAGTACTTC
few	TRBV23-1	.	TRBJ1-5	CASSFAQGLVDQPQHF	TGCGCCAGCAGCTTCGCACAGGGTTTGGTGGATCAGCCCCAGCATTTT
.	TRBV29-1	TRBD1	TRBJ2-5	CSVGQVEETQYF	TGCAGCGTCGGACAGGTAGAAGAGACCCAGTACTTC
.	TRBV10-3	TRBD1	TRBJ1-1	CATGQGILTEAFF	TGTGCCACCGGACAGGGTATATTGACTGAAGCTTTCTTT
.	TRBV6-2/TRBV6-3	.	TRBJ1-1	CASSYVENTEAFF	TGTGCCAGCAGTTACGTGGAGAACACTGAAGCTTTCTTT
.	TRBV29-1	.	TRBJ1-5	CSAQGGGNQPQHF	TGCAGCGCCCAAGGGGGGGGCAATCAGCCCCAGCATTTT
few	TRBV2	TRBD1	TRBJ2-5	CASRFLDRGLAQYF	TGTGCCAGCCGATTCTTGGACAGGGGGTTGGCCCAGTACTTC
.	TRBV12-3/TRBV12-4	.	TRBJ1-5	CASTKGGQPQHF	TGTGCCAGCACTAAGGGCGGTCAGCCCCAGCATTTT
many	TRBV7-2	.	TRBJ2-5	CASSLDLGKETQYF	TGTGCCAGCAGCTTAGATTTAGGGAAAGAGACCCAGTACTTC
.	TRBV27	.	TRBJ2-2	CASSFLSRGTGELFF	TGTGCCAGCAGTTTTTTATCCCGGGGCACCGGGGAGCTGTTTTTT
few	TRBV7-2	.	TRBJ1-2	CASSSGTAANYGYTF	TGTGCCAGCAGCAGCGGGACGGCAGCTAACTATGGCTACACCTTC
few	TRBV7-3	.	TRBJ2-1	CASSYSGGSLNEQFF	TGTGCCAGCAGCTACAGTGGGGGGTCCCTCAATGAGCAGTTCTTC
.	TRBV6-1	.	TRBJ1-1	CASRPQQNTEAFF	TGTGCCAGCCGTCCACAGCAGAACACTGAAGCTTTCTTT
few	TRBV19	.	TRBJ1-2	CASNLRANRDGRGYTF	TGTGCCAGTAACCTAAGGGCGAACCGGGACGGGAGAGGCTACACCTTC
few	TRBV11-2	TRBD1	TRBJ1-6	CASSLGYGQGNSPLHF	TGTGCCAGCAGCTTAGGGTATGGACAGGGAAATTCACCCCTCCACTTT
.	TRBV20-1	TRBD2	TRBJ2-1	CSARDRGVRERVEQFF	TGCAGTGCTAGAGATCGAGGGGTGCGGGAGCGGGTTGAGCAGTTCTTC
few	TRBV6-2/TRBV6-3	.	TRBJ2-1	CASSYGRGSPNEQFF	TGTGCCAGCAGTTACGGTAGAGGTTCCCCCAATGAGCAGTTCTTC
.	TRBV11-2	.	TRBJ1-2	CASSSQTNYGYTF	TGTGCCAGCAGCTCTCAGACTAACTATGGCTACACCTTC
few	TRBV12-3/TRBV12-4	.	TRBJ2-3	CASSLMRKDTQYF	TGTGCCAGCAGTTTAATGAGGAAGGATACGCAGTATTTT
.	TRBV28	.	TRBJ1-5	CASIPRGLSNQPQHF	TGTGCCAGCATCCCTAGGGGTCTATCTAATCAGCCCCAGCATTTT
.	TRBV5-1	.	TRBJ2-3	CASSFIAGGTDTQYF	TGCGCCAGCAGCTTCATTGCAGGAGGCACAGATACGCAGTATTTT
few	TRBV15	.	TRBJ2-1	CATRRGRNSYNEQFF	TGTGCCACCAGGCGCGGACGAAACTCCTACAATGAGCAGTTCTTC